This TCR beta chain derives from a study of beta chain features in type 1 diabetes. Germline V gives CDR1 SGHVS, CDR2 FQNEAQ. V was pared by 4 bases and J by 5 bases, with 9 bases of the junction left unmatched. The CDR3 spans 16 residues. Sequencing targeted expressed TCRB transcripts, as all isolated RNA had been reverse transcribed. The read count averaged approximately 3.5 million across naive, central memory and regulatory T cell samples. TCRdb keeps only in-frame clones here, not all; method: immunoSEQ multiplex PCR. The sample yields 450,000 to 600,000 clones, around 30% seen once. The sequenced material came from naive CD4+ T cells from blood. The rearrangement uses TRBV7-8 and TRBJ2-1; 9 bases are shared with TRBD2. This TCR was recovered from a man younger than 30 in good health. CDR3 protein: CASSYGLAFRNNEQFF. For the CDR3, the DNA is TGTGCCAGCAGCTACGGACTAGCGTTTAGGAACAATGAGCAGTTCTTC. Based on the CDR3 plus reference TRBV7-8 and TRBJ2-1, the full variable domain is GAGVSQSPRYKVAKRGQDVALRCDPISGHVSLFWYQQALGQGPEFLTYFQNEAQLDKSGLPSDRFFAERPEGSVSTLKIQRTQQEDSAVYLCASSYGLAFRNNEQFFGPGTRLTVL.